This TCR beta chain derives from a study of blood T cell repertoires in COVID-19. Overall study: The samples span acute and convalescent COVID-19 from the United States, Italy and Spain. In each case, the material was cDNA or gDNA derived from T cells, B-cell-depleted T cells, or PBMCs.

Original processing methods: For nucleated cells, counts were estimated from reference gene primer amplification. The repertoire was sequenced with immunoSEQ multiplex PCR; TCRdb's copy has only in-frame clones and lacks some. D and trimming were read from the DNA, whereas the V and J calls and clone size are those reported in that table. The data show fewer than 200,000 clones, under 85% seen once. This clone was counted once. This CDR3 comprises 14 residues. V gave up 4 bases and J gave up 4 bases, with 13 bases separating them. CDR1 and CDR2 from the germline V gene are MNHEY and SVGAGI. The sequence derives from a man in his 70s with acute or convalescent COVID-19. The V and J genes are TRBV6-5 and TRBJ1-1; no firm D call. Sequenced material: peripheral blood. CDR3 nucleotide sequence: TGTGCCAGCAGTTTTAACAGTGGTGGCACTGAAGCTTTCTTT. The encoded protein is CASSFNSGGTEAFF.